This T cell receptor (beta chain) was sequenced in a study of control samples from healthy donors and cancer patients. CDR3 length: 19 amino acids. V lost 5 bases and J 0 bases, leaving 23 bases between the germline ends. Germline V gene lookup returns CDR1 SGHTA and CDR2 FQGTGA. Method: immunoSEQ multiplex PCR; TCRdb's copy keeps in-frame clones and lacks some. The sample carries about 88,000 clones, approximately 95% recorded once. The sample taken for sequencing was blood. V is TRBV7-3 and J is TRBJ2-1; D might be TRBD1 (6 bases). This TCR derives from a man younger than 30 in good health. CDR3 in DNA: TGTGCCAGCAGCCCGACTCCGGGACACATTCCCAGCTCCTACAATGAGCAGTTCTTC. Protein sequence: CASSPTPGHIPSSYNEQFF.